One sample yielded the 5 T cell receptor beta chains listed below, sequenced in a study of beta chain features in type 1 diabetes. Study-level results: Type 1 diabetes patients had moderately but significantly shorter TCRB CDR3s in all four CD4+ subsets.

The entirety of the isolated RNA underwent reverse transcription, so expressed TCRB transcripts were sequenced. Profiled with immunoSEQ multiplex PCR; TCRdb holds only in-frame clones, not every one. The sample comprises over 120,000 clones, about 13% of which are singletons, and roughly 1.4% rests with the top ten. These TCRs are of unknown antigen specificity. The sample was central memory CD4+ T cells from blood. The source of these receptors is a man younger than 30 with type 1 diabetes.

This clone has a handful of counts. The J gene is TRBJ2-7, the V gene TRBV25-1; D is ambiguous. The CDR3 runs to 11 residues. Germline-derived CDR1 and CDR2 are MGHDK and SYGVNS. Between the trimmed V and J ends, which lost 6 bases and 2 bases, there was a span of 5 bases. The CDR3 region has the DNA TGTGCCAGCAGCCGGGCCTACGAGCAGTACTTC. Translation gives CASSRAYEQYF.

This clone has a handful of counts. J is TRBJ2-7 and V is TRBV12-2; no DNA check was done on the table's D call, TRBD2. TRBV12-2 is a pseudogene segment. The CDR3 consists of 15 residues. CDR3 DNA sequence: TGTGCCAGCAGCACCCAGGAGGGGCCCCTACCCAAGCAGTACTTC. This translates into CASSTQEGPLPKQYF.

This chain joins TRBV7-9 and TRBJ1-4, with D possibly TRBD1 on 6 matching bases. V was pared by 4 bases and J by 0 bases, with 12 bases between. From germline, CDR1 is SEHNR and CDR2 FQNEAQ (reference sequence). The CDR3 runs 16 residues. DNA for the CDR3: TGTGCCAGCAGCTCCGGCAGGGGAGCAACTAATGAAAAACTGTTTTTT. Its translation is CASSSGRGATNEKLFF. Full variable domain (missing parts from reference TRBV7-9 and TRBJ1-4): DTGVSQNPRHKITKRGQNVTFRCDPISEHNRLYWYRQTLGQGPEFLTYFQNEAQLEKSRLLSDRFSAERPKGSFSTLEIQRTEQGDSAMYLCASSSGRGATNEKLFFGSGTQLSVL.

This clone was seen a handful of times. The J gene is TRBJ2-7, the V gene TRBV21-1; TRBD2 is the table's D call and was not checked against the DNA. TRBV21-1 is a pseudogene locus. This CDR3 region has 11 residues. The CDR3 sequence: CASSKLGEQYF. The CDR3, as DNA: TGTGCCAGCAGCAAACTAGGCGAGCAGTACTTC.

This clone turned up a few times. The gene calls are TRBV4-1 and TRBJ2-1; possible D gene TRBD1, 5 bases. CDR3 length equals 17 residues. From germline, CDR1 is MGHRA and CDR2 YSYEKL. The ends were cut back, 0 bases at V and 0 bases at J, with 12 bases in the middle. The CDR3 nucleotides read TGCGCCAGCAGCCAAGAGGGCAGGGCAAGCTCCTACAATGAGCAGTTCTTC. It codes for CASSQEGRASSYNEQFF.